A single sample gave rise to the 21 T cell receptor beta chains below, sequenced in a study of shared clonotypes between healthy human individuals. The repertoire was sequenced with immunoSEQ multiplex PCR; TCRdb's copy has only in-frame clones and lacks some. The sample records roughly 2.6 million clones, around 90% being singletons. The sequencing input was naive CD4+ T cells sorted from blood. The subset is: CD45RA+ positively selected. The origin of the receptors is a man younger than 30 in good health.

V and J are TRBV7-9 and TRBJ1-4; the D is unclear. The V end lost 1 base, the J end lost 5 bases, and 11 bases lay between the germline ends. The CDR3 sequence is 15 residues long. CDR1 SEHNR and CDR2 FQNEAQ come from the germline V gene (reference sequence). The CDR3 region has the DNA TGTGCCAGCAGCTTAGTCAGCGGTCTCAATGAAAAACTGTTTTTT. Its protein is CASSLVSGLNEKLFF. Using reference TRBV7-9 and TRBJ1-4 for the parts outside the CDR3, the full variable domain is DTGVSQNPRHKITKRGQNVTFRCDPISEHNRLYWYRQTLGQGPEFLTYFQNEAQLEKSRLLSDRFSAERPKGSFSTLEIQRTEQGDSAMYLCASSLVSGLNEKLFFGSGTQLSVL.

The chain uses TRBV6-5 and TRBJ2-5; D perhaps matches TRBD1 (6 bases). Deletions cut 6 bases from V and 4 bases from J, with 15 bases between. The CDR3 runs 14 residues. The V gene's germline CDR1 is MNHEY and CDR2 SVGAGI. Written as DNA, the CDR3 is TGTGCCAGCAGCAGAGGACAGAAAATAGAGACCCAGTACTTC. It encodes CASSRGQKIETQYF.

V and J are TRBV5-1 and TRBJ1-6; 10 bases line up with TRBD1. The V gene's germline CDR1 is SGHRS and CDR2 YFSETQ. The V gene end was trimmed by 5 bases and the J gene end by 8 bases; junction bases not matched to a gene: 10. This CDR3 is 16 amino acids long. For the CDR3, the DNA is TGCGCCAGCAGTAACCGCCTTGGACAGGGGGATTCACCCCTCCACTTT. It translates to CASSNRLGQGDSPLHF.

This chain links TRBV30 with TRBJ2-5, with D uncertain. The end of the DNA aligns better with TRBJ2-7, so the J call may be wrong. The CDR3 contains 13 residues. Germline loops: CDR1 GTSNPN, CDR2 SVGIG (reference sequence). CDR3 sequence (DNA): TGTGCCTGGAAAAGTAGGGATTCCTACGAGCAGTACTTC. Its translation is CAWKSRDSYEQYF.

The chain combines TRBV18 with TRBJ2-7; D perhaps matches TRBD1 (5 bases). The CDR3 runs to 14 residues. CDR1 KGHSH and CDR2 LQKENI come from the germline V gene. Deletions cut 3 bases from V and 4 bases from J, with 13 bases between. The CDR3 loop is CASSPSRGWYEQYF. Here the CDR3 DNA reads TGTGCCAGCTCACCTTCTAGGGGTTGGTACGAGCAGTACTTC. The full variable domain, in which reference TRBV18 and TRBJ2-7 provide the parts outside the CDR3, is NAGVMQNPRHLVRRRGQEARLRCSPMKGHSHVYWYRQLPEEGLKFMVYLQKENIIDESGMPKERFSAEFPKEGPSILRIQQVVRGDSAAYFCASSPSRGWYEQYFGPGTRLTVT.

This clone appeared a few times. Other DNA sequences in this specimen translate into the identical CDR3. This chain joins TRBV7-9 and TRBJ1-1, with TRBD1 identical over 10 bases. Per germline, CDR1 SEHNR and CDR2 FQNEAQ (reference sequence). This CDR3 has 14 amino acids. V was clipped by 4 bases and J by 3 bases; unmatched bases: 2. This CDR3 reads CASSSGQGDTEAFF. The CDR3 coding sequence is TGTGCCAGCAGCTCAGGACAGGGGGACACTGAAGCTTTCTTT. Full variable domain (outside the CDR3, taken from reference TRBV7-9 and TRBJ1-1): DTGVSQNPRHKITKRGQNVTFRCDPISEHNRLYWYRQTLGQGPEFLTYFQNEAQLEKSRLLSDRFSAERPKGSFSTLEIQRTEQGDSAMYLCASSSGQGDTEAFFGQGTRLTVV.

The CDR3, as DNA: TGTGCCAGCCAAAGCCTTAACACCGGGGAGCTGTTTTTT. Its translation is CASQSLNTGELFF. The J gene is TRBJ2-2, the V gene TRBV9; D gene uncertain. This CDR3 is built from 13 residues. Trimming left V 7 bases short and J 2 bases short, with 9 bases between. Per germline, CDR1 SGDLS and CDR2 YYNGEE.

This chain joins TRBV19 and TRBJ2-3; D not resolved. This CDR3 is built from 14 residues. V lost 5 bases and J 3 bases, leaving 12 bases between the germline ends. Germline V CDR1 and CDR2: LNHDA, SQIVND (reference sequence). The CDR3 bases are TGTGCCAGTAGTCTCCCCGCTAGGACAGATACGCAGTATTTT. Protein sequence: CASSLPARTDTQYF.

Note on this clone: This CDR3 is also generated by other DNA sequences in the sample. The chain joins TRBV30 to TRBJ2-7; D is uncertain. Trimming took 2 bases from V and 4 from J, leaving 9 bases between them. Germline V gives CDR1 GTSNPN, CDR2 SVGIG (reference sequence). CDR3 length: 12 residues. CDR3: CAWSPGPYEQYF. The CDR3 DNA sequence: TGTGCCTGGAGTCCCGGCCCTTACGAGCAGTACTTC.

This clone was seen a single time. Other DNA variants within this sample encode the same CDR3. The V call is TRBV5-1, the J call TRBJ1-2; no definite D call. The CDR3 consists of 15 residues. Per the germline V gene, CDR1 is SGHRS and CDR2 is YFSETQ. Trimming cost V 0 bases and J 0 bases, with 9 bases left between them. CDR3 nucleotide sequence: TGCGCCAGCAGCTTGGAGGGTTTGGCTAACTATGGCTACACCTTC. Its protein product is CASSLEGLANYGYTF.

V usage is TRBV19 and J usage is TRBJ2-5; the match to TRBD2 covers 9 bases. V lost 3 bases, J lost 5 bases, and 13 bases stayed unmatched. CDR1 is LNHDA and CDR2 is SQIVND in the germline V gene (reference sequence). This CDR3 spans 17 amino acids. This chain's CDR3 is CASSMGLAGPSGETQYF. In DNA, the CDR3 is TGTGCCAGTAGTATGGGGCTAGCGGGACCATCTGGCGAGACCCAGTACTTC.

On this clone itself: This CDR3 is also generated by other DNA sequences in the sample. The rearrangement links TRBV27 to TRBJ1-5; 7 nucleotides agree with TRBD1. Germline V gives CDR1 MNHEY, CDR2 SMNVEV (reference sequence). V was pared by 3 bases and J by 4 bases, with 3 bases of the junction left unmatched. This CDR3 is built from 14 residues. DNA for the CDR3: TGTGCCAGCAGTTTGGGACAGTTTAATCAGCCCCAGCATTTT. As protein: CASSLGQFNQPQHF.

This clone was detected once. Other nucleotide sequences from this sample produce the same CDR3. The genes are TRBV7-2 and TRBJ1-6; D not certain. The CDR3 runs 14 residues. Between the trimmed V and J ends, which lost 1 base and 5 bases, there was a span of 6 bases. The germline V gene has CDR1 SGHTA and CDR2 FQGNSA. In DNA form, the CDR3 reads TGTGCCAGCAGCTTAGGGGTAAATAATTCACCCCTCCACTTT. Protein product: CASSLGVNNSPLHF. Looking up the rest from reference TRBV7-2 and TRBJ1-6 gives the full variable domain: GAGVSQSPSNKVTEKGKDVELRCDPISGHTALYWYRQSLGQGLEFLIYFQGNSAPDKSGLPSDRFSAERTGGSVSTLTIQRTQQEDSAVYLCASSLGVNNSPLHFGNGTRLTVT.

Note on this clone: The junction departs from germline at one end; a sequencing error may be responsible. The CDR3 spells CASSLNWSGEQYF. For the CDR3, the DNA is TGTGCTAGCAGCCTAAACTGGTCGGGCGAGCAGTACTTC. The chain employs TRBV7-7 and TRBJ2-7; unclear D gene. CDR3 length: 13 residues. In germline, CDR1 is SSHAT, CDR2 FNYEAQ (reference sequence).

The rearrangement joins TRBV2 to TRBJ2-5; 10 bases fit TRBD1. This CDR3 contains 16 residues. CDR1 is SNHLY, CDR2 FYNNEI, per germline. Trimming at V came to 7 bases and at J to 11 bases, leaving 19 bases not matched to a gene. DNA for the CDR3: TGTGCCAGCACCCAAGAACGTCCCGGGACAGGGGCCGGGCAGTACTTC. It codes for CASTQERPGTGAGQYF.

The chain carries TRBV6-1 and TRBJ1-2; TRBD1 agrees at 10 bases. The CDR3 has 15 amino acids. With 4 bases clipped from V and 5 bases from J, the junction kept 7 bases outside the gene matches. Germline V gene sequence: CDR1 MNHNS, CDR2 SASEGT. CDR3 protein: CASSATGGLVYGYTF. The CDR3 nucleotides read TGTGCCAGCAGTGCGACAGGGGGCCTTGTATATGGCTACACCTTC.

CDR3 amino acids: CASSLTQGKAFF. The CDR3 DNA sequence: TGTGCCAGCAGCTTAACACAGGGAAAAGCTTTCTTT. The chain combines TRBV7-3 with TRBJ1-1, with D perhaps matching TRBD1 (6 bases). Germline-derived CDR1 and CDR2 are SGHTA and FQGTGA. CDR3 length equals 12 residues. Trimming removed 0 bases at V and 9 bases at J, with 8 bases between.

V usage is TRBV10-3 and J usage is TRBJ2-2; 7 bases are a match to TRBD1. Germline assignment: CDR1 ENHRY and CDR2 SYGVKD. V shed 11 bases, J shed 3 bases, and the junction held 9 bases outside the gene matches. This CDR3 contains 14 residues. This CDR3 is CASAQGSYTGELFF. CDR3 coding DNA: TGTGCCTCCGCACAGGGGTCGTACACCGGGGAGCTGTTTTTT.

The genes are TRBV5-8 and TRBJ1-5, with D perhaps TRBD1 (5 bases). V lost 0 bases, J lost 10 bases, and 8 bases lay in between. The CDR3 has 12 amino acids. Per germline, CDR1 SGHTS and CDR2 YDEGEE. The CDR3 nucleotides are TGTGCCAGCAGCTTGGTGGGGGGTCCCCAGCATTTT. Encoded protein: CASSLVGGPQHF.

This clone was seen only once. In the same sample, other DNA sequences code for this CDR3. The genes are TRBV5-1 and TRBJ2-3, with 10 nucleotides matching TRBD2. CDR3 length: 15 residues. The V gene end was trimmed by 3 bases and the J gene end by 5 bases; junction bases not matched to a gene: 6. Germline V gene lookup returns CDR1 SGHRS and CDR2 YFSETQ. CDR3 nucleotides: TGCGCCAGCAGCTCCCTAGCGGGAGTAGGAGATACGCAGTATTTT. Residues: CASSSLAGVGDTQYF. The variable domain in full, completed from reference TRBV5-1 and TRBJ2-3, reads KAGVTQTPRYLIKTRGQQVTLSCSPISGHRSVSWYQQTPGQGLQFLFEYFSETQRNKGNFPGRFSGRQFSNSRSEMNVSTLELGDSALYLCASSSLAGVGDTQYFGPGTRLTVL.

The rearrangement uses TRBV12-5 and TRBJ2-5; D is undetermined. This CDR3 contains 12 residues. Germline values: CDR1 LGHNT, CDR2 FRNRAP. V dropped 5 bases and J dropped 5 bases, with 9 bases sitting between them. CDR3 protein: CASGRDLETQYF. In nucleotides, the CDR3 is TGTGCTAGTGGTCGTGATCTCGAGACCCAGTACTTC. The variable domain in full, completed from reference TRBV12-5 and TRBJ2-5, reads DARVTQTPRHKVTEMGQEVTMRCQPILGHNTVFWYRQTMMQGLELLAYFRNRAPLDDSGMPKDRFSAEMPDATLATLKIQPSEPRDSAVYFCASGRDLETQYFGPGTRLLVL.